This T cell receptor beta chain stems from a study of T cells expressing NK-cell markers. Study information: It was sorted CD3+CD56-NKG2C+, CD3+CD56+NKG2C- and CD3+CD56+NKG2C+ T cells that provided the TCR beta repertoires. The study sequenced eight donors, seven HCMV-seropositive and one seronegative.

TCRdb re-called the 5' RACE reads and catalogs CDR3 proteins one per entry, DNA excluded. The repertoire table contains about 540,000 distinct CDR3 sequences. The TCR sequence derives from a young man in good health. Sequencing input: blood T cells: a sorted CD56 or NKG2C T cell subset, CD4+ or CD8+ T cells, or bulk PBMC T cells (not recorded which).

The CDR3 here is CASRLLREGPFEQFF. The J gene is TRBJ2-1, the V gene TRBV12-3 or TRBV12-4; TCRdb's D call of TRBD2 is untestable without DNA. The CDR3 loop spans 15 amino acids.